The text below deals with one T cell receptor (beta chain). Its matching antigen is unknown. TCR sequencing used cDNA made by reverse transcription of extracted RNA. Using immunoSEQ multiplex PCR, the repertoire was profiled, and TCRdb retains in-frame clones only, with some absent. The sample records around 200,000 clones, 63% being singletons. Patients with alopecia areata provided lesional scalp punch biopsies as well as peripheral blood. The data derive from a study of CD8+ T cells in alopecia areata. Overall study: Each of the treated patients was given oral tofacitinib, 5 to 10 mg twice daily, for moderate-to-severe alopecia areata. Study-wide findings and caveats: TCR sharing was clearer in mice than between patients, perhaps partly owing to patient HLA diversity. An increase in clonality over normal scalp was evident in lesional scalp, especially alopecia totalis/universalis.

The V and J ends lost 5 bases and 6 bases respectively, with 16 bases between them. This CDR3 comprises 14 residues. Germline loops: CDR1 SEHNR, CDR2 FQNEAQ (reference sequence). The material sequenced was CD4+ T cells sorted from blood, taken at week 0. This sequence joins TRBV7-9 and TRBJ1-2; weak D call: TRBD1 (6 bases). The source of this sequence is a human donor with alopecia areata. CDR3 DNA: TGTGCCAGCAGCACACAACAGGGCTCGAATGGCTACACCTTC. It encodes CASSTQQGSNGYTF.